The 21 T cell receptor beta chains presented below share a single source sample, sequenced in a study of blood T cell repertoires in COVID-19. TCRdb's copy holds only in-frame clones and misses some; the assay was immunoSEQ multiplex PCR. This table has approximately 85,000 clones, 70% to 90% appearing once. Material for sequencing was peripheral blood. All receptors derive from a man between 50 and 59 years old with active or convalescent COVID-19.

The chain joins TRBV6-5 to TRBJ1-1, with TRBD1 matching over 10 bases. CDR3 size: 15 residues. With V trimmed by 2 bases and J by 2 bases, 2 bases remained unmatched. CDR1 is MNHEY, CDR2 SVGAGI, per germline. The CDR3: CASSYDRGRNTEAFF. Here the CDR3 DNA reads TGTGCCAGCAGTTACGACAGGGGGCGAAACACTGAAGCTTTCTTT.

This clone was counted between two and nine times. The rearrangement links TRBV2 to TRBJ1-2; TRBD1 is a possible D gene (5 bases). The CDR3 sequence is 14 residues long. Germline lookup yields CDR1 SNHLY and CDR2 FYNNEI. Trimming removed 1 base from V and 5 bases from J, with 11 bases in between. This CDR3 reads CASSEGQPSYGYTF. DNA for the CDR3: TGTGCCAGCAGTGAAGGACAGCCTTCTTATGGCTACACCTTC. Drawing the rest from reference TRBV2 and TRBJ1-2, the complete variable domain is EPEVTQTPSHQVTQMGQEVILRCVPISNHLYFYWYRQILGQKVEFLVSFYNNEISEKSEIFDDQFSVERPDGSNFTLKIRSTKLEDSAMYFCASSEGQPSYGYTFGSGTRLTVV.

This rearrangement joins TRBV18 to TRBJ2-1, with 8 nucleotides matching TRBD1. With V trimmed by 4 bases and J by 2 bases, 7 bases remained unmatched. In germline, CDR1 is KGHSH, CDR2 LQKENI. CDR3 length: 16 residues. The CDR3 loop reads CASSRSQGGTYNEQFF. In DNA, the CDR3 is TGTGCCAGCTCACGCTCACAGGGGGGCACCTACAATGAGCAGTTCTTC.

This chain connects TRBV25-1 to TRBJ1-1, with D maybe TRBD1 (6 bases). V lost 3 bases, J lost 5 bases, and 16 bases lay in between. Germline-derived CDR1 and CDR2 are MGHDK and SYGVNS. The CDR3 consists of 15 residues. CDR3 DNA sequence: TGTGCCAGCAGTGAGAGGGGGGGGATGAGGACTGAAGCTTTCTTT. This sequence encodes CASSERGGMRTEAFF.

The rearrangement joins TRBV7-2 to TRBJ2-5; 13 bases are a match to TRBD2. Germline values: CDR1 SGHTA, CDR2 FQGNSA. The CDR3 sequence is 20 residues long. Trimming took 0 bases from V and 5 from J; bases not matched to a gene: 15. The CDR3 here is CASSLALVVTSGRAKETQYF. CDR3 bases: TGTGCCAGCAGCTTAGCGCTGGTAGTTACTAGCGGGAGGGCCAAGGAGACCCAGTACTTC. The entire variable domain, with the rest obtained from reference TRBV7-2 and TRBJ2-5, is as follows: GAGVSQSPSNKVTEKGKDVELRCDPISGHTALYWYRQSLGQGLEFLIYFQGNSAPDKSGLPSDRFSAERTGGSVSTLTIQRTQQEDSAVYLCASSLALVVTSGRAKETQYFGPGTRLLVL.

The chain carries TRBV7-2 and TRBJ2-7, with 9 bases lining up with TRBD1. The V gene's germline CDR1 is SGHTA and CDR2 FQGNSA. The CDR3 has 14 residues. V dropped 4 bases and J dropped 3; count of bases not matched to a gene: 4. In DNA, the CDR3 is TGTGCCAGCAGCTCCGGGACAGGGTTCTACGAGCAGTACTTC. Translation gives CASSSGTGFYEQYF.

The V call is TRBV6-2 or TRBV6-3, the J call TRBJ2-7, with D hard to call. From germline, CDR1 is MNHEY and CDR2 SVGEGT. The CDR3 loop spans 12 amino acids. V was trimmed by 2 bases and J by 1 base, leaving 3 bases between them. The CDR3 DNA reads TGTGCCAGCAGTTACCCATCCTACGAGCAGTACTTC. Its protein is CASSYPSYEQYF.

V gene TRBV7-6 combines with J gene TRBJ2-3; 10 bases fit TRBD2. This CDR3 spans 16 amino acids. Trimming took 3 bases from V and 4 from J; bases not matched to a gene: 7. The germline V gene has CDR1 SGHVS and CDR2 FNYEAQ. This CDR3 reads CASSFGAGGVADTQYF. Here the CDR3 DNA reads TGTGCCAGCAGCTTTGGAGCGGGAGGGGTTGCAGATACGCAGTATTTT.

In its sample, this clone was seen a few times. DNA of the CDR3: TGTGCCAGCAGTTTGACTGACAGCTATGGCTACACCTTC. Translating gives CASSLTDSYGYTF. V and J are TRBV28 and TRBJ1-2; TRBD1 might be the D (5 bases). The V gene lost 3 bases and the J gene lost 4 bases, with 9 bases spanning the gap. This CDR3 has 13 amino acids. Germline V gene sequence: CDR1 MDHEN, CDR2 SYDVKM.

The genes are TRBV5-8 and TRBJ2-5; 7 nucleotides line up with TRBD1. CDR3 size: 16 residues. The germline V gene encodes CDR1 SGHTS and CDR2 YDEGEE. Germline trimming cut 4 bases from V and 4 bases from J; bases unmatched to any gene: 13. The CDR3 nucleotides read TGTGCCAGCAGCCTAGGAGAGACAGGGCCAGGAGAGACCCAGTACTTC. Protein product: CASSLGETGPGETQYF.

This clone was seen more than once but under ten times. The gene calls are TRBV24-1 and TRBJ2-1; D is perhaps TRBD1 (7 bases). Trimming shortened V by 5 bases and J by 3 bases, and 16 bases separated the two germline ends. The V gene's germline CDR1 is KGHDR and CDR2 SFDVKD. The CDR3 totals 16 residues. CDR3 residues: CATSARGRGVYNEQFF. DNA for the CDR3: TGTGCCACCAGTGCGAGAGGCAGGGGGGTCTACAATGAGCAGTTCTTC.

This chain joins TRBV30 and TRBJ1-5, with 8 bases that match TRBD1. After removal of 2 bases from V and 2 bases from J, the junction contained 5 bases not matched to a gene. Germline V lookup: CDR1 GTSNPN, CDR2 SVGIG (reference sequence). The CDR3 runs 15 residues. CDR3 sequence (DNA): TGTGCCTGGAGTACAGGACAGGGCCGCAATCAGCCCCAGCATTTT. Its protein is CAWSTGQGRNQPQHF.

The CDR3 DNA reads TGTGCCAGCTCAAGACAGGCGAACACTGAAGCTTTCTTT. Encoded protein: CASSRQANTEAFF. The chain uses TRBV11-3 and TRBJ1-1, with a tentative D call TRBD1 (6 bases). The CDR3 runs to 13 residues. The germline gives CDR1 SGHNT, CDR2 YENEEA. Trimming stripped 8 bases from V and 1 base from J, with 11 bases between.

The chain carries TRBV5-4 and TRBJ2-2; 10 bases line up with TRBD2. The CDR3 consists of 18 residues. Trimming took 0 bases from V and 4 from J; bases not matched to a gene: 9. Germline V gene sequence: CDR1 SGHNT, CDR2 YYREEE (reference sequence). As DNA, the CDR3 is TGTGCCAGCAGCTTGGCGTTAGGTAGCGGGGGGAGCACCGGGGAGCTGTTTTTT. It yields the protein CASSLALGSGGSTGELFF.

The gene calls are TRBV2 and TRBJ2-2; tentatively, D is TRBD2 (7 bases). The germline V gene has CDR1 SNHLY and CDR2 FYNNEI. Trimming cost V 6 bases and J 3 bases, with 14 bases left between them. The length of the CDR3 is 15 residues. The CDR3 DNA reads TGTGCCAGCAGGCGGGGGCCAGGGTACACCGGGGAGCTGTTTTTT. This encodes CASRRGPGYTGELFF.

The V call is TRBV10-2, the J call TRBJ2-3; 8 bases map to TRBD2. Germline V CDR1 and CDR2: WSHSY, SAAADI. With 6 bases clipped from V and 5 bases from J, the junction kept 4 bases outside the gene matches. CDR3 size: 13 residues. The CDR3 protein is CASSGRVKDTQYF. In DNA, the CDR3 is TGCGCCAGCAGCGGGAGGGTTAAAGATACGCAGTATTTT.

The chain couples TRBV7-6 to TRBJ2-3; 10 bases line up with TRBD2. Unmatched junction bases numbered 10, after V lost 1 base and J lost 3 bases. Germline lookup yields CDR1 SGHVS and CDR2 FNYEAQ. This CDR3 has 18 residues. CDR3 residues: CASSLGSGGAFGTDTQYF. The CDR3 region has the DNA TGTGCCAGCAGCTTAGGGAGCGGGGGGGCATTTGGGACAGATACGCAGTATTTT.

The chain has TRBV12-3 or TRBV12-4 and TRBJ1-2; D unresolved. The CDR3 sequence is 13 residues long. The V end lost 1 base, the J end lost 7 bases, and 10 bases lay between the germline ends. CDR3 in amino acids: CASSLVEVSGYTF. CDR3 nucleotide sequence: TGTGCCAGCAGTTTAGTAGAGGTATCTGGCTACACCTTC.

The chain uses TRBV4-3 and TRBJ1-1, with 9 bases fitting TRBD1. With 2 bases clipped from V and 2 bases from J, the junction kept 9 bases outside the gene matches. This CDR3 has 17 amino acids. Germline CDR1 and CDR2: LGHNA and YSLEER. The CDR3 loop is CASSQNLRTGANTEAFF. CDR3 sequence (DNA): TGCGCCAGCAGCCAAAACCTCCGGACAGGGGCCAACACTGAAGCTTTCTTT.

In DNA form, the CDR3 reads TGCGCCAGCAGCCAAGGTTCTGTTGGGGAGTATGAGCAGTTCTTC. This codes for CASSQGSVGEYEQFF. V is TRBV4-3 and J is TRBJ2-1; D might be TRBD2 (5 bases). Trimming left V 1 base short and J 8 bases short, with 15 bases between. The CDR3 runs to 15 residues. Germline loops: CDR1 LGHNA, CDR2 YSLEER.

The chain joins TRBV7-6 to TRBJ2-2; 7 bases agree with TRBD1. Germline loops: CDR1 SGHVS, CDR2 FNYEAQ. This CDR3 spans 16 amino acids. V lost 1 base to trimming and J lost 2 bases; unmatched junction nucleotides: 4. In nucleotides, the CDR3 is TGTGCCAGCAGCTTAGGTAGGGACAGTAACACCGGGGAGCTGTTTTTT. Residues: CASSLGRDSNTGELFF.